The sequence of this T cell receptor (beta chain) was determined in a study of T cells after yellow fever vaccination. Study-wide context: Any fraction with a low cell number was prepared using SMART-Seq v4 Ultra Low Input. Study observations and caveats: The booster response re-showed most primary clones: around 97% CD4, approximately 90% CD8.

TCRdb re-analysed the 5' RACE reads in MiXCR, keeping a single row per CDR3 protein. The table shows roughly 63,000 distinct CDR3 sequences, with approximately 7% occurring only once. This clonotype was counted only a few times. The antigen is not known. The CDR3 has 20 residues. J was trimmed by 6 bases and V by 9 bases; bases with no gene match: 26. Per the germline V gene, CDR1 is SGHVS and CDR2 is FQNEAQ. The receptor was isolated from a young man who received the YFV17D yellow fever vaccine. J is TRBJ2-7 and V is TRBV7-8; TRBD2 matches 13 bases. The sequencing used CD8+ T cells sorted from PBMCs, collected 15 days after the yellow fever booster vaccination. CDR3 sequence (DNA): TGTGCCAGTTACCCGGGGTGGAGGACTAGCGGGAGCCCCGCCAAAGGCGAGCAGTACTTC. It codes for CASYPGWRTSGSPAKGEQYF.